The 4 T cell receptor beta chains in this list originate from one sample, sequenced in a study of PD-1 blockade in classical Hodgkin lymphoma. As for time point: cycle 4 day 1 (C4D1), after around six weeks of nivolumab. Every patient was affected by relapse after autologous stem cell transplantation, while exposure to brentuximab vedotin was not uniform. By magnetic negative selection, CD4+ T cells were purified from thawed PBMCs. Sequenced by immunoSEQ multiplex PCR; TCRdb stores in-frame clones only, minus some. Among around 25,000 clones listed, over 75% were seen once. The sequenced sample was CD4+ T cells from blood, obtained before the fourth cycle of nivolumab. The source is a human donor with classical Hodgkin lymphoma.

The V and J genes are TRBV4-1 and TRBJ2-1; 11 bases line up with TRBD2. CDR3 size: 18 residues. In germline, CDR1 is MGHRA, CDR2 YSYEKL. V was pared by 1 base and J by 0 bases, with 5 bases of the junction left unmatched. The CDR3 sequence: CASSQGLAGGPSYNEQFF. In DNA, the CDR3 is TGCGCCAGCAGCCAAGGGCTAGCGGGGGGCCCCTCCTACAATGAGCAGTTCTTC.

The rearrangement uses TRBV4-3 and TRBJ1-4; D is ambiguous. Per germline, CDR1 LGHNA and CDR2 YSLEER. Trimming took 4 bases from V and 4 from J, leaving 16 bases between them. CDR3 length: 16 residues. The CDR3 region has the DNA TGCGCCAGCAGCCGCCTAATGGCACGGAATAATGAAAAACTGTTTTTT. This translates into CASSRLMARNNEKLFF.

J is TRBJ1-5 and V is TRBV28; 7 bases are shared with TRBD1. V lost 5 bases to trimming and J lost 3 bases; unmatched junction nucleotides: 4. This CDR3 has 14 amino acids. Germline V gives CDR1 MDHEN, CDR2 SYDVKM. The DNA for the CDR3 is TGTGCCAGCAGTCAGGACAGGCCCAATCAGCCCCAGCATTTT. It translates to CASSQDRPNQPQHF. The full variable domain, completed using reference TRBV28 and TRBJ1-5, is DVKVTQSSRYLVKRTGEKVFLECVQDMDHENMFWYRQDPGLGLRLIYFSYDVKMKEKGDIPEGYSVSREKKERFSLILESASTNQTSMYLCASSQDRPNQPQHFGDGTRLSIL.

This rearrangement joins TRBV7-3 to TRBJ2-1; D not resolved. Trimming pared 5 bases from V and 6 bases from J, leaving 11 bases between. CDR1 is SGHTA, CDR2 FQGTGA, per germline. The CDR3 consists of 13 residues. CDR3 in amino acids: CASSPDVANEQFF. Written as DNA, the CDR3 is TGTGCCAGCAGCCCCGACGTTGCCAATGAGCAGTTCTTC. Supplemented by reference TRBV7-3 and TRBJ2-1, the full variable domain reads GAGVSQTPSNKVTEKGKYVELRCDPISGHTALYWYRQSLGQGPEFLIYFQGTGAADDSGLPNDRFFAVRPEGSVSTLKIQRTERGDSAVYLCASSPDVANEQFFGPGTRLTVL.